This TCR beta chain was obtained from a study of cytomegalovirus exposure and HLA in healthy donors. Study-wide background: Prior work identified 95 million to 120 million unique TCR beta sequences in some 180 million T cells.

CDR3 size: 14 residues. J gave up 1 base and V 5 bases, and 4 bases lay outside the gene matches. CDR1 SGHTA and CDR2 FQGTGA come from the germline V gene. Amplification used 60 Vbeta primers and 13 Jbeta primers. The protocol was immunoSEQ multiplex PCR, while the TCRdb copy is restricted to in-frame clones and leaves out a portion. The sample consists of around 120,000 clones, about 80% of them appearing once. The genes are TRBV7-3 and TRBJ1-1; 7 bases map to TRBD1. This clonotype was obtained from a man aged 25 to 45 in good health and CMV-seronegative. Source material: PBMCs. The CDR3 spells CASSVGQANTEAFF. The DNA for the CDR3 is TGTGCCAGCAGCGTCGGACAGGCGAACACTGAAGCTTTCTTT.